The rows below give T cell receptor beta chains drawn from one sample of a study of blood T cell repertoires in COVID-19. TCRdb's copy holds only in-frame clones and misses some; the assay was immunoSEQ multiplex PCR. The sample has approximately 100,000 clones, approximately 90% seen once. Sequences were obtained from peripheral blood. Receptors originate from a woman older than 75 with acute or convalescent COVID-19. The CDR3 runs from the conserved cysteine through the conserved F or W. Fields, in order: clone size, CDR3 length, D gene, J gene, V gene, CDR3 DNA, CDR3 protein. A D gene is named only where the DNA matches it firmly. Not all rows give a size; the values are once, few, many and, for expanded clones, a class.

>-|16|TRBD2|TRBJ2-3|TRBV19
TGTGCCAGTAGCATCGGGGGGGCCAGATTTACAGATACGCAGTATTTT
CASSIGGARFTDTQYF
>-|15|TRBD1|TRBJ1-6|TRBV30
TGTGCCTGGAGATTCGGACAGGGTGAAGACTCACCCCTCCACTTT
CAWRFGQGEDSPLHF
>-|12|-|TRBJ1-2|TRBV11-1
TGTGCCAGCAGTCTCTCTAACTATGGCTACACCTTC
CASSLSNYGYTF
>-|15|TRBD2|TRBJ2-2|TRBV9
TGTGCCAGCAGTTGGGGGGGAAAGAACACCGGGGAGCTGTTTTTT
CASSWGGKNTGELFF
>-|13|-|TRBJ1-1|TRBV30
TGTGCCTGGAGTGAGCAGGCCGCCACTGAAGCTTTCTTT
CAWSEQAATEAFF
>-|15|-|TRBJ1-3|TRBV2
TGTGCCAGCACTTTCGAGGGTTCCTCTGGAAACACCATATATTTT
CASTFEGSSGNTIYF
>-|17|TRBD1|TRBJ2-4|TRBV30
TGTGCCTGGAGCCCAGGGACAGAATTATGGAGCAAAAACATTCAGTACTTC
CAWSPGTELWSKNIQYF
>-|13|-|TRBJ1-1|TRBV19
TGTGCCAGTAGTGTCCCGTCGCGCACTGAAGCTTTCTTT
CASSVPSRTEAFF
>-|13|-|TRBJ2-7|TRBV5-1
TGCGCCAGCAGCCGCACTATTACCTACGAGCAGTACTTC
CASSRTITYEQYF
>-|17|TRBD1|TRBJ1-1|TRBV4-2
TGTGCCAGCAGCCAAGGGTACTTGTACAGGGGGAACACTGAAGCTTTCTTT
CASSQGYLYRGNTEAFF
>-|14|TRBD1|TRBJ2-1|TRBV25-1
TGTGCCAGCAGCGGGACAGGCTACTACAATGAGCAGTTCTTC
CASSGTGYYNEQFF
>-|16|-|TRBJ2-6|TRBV28
TGTGCCAGCAGTTTATTCCGAGGGTCTGGGGCCAACGTCCTGACTTTC
CASSLFRGSGANVLTF
>once|16|-|TRBJ2-5|TRBV11-2
TGTGCCAGCAGCCCAATTCGGACCCGGGGGGCCGAGACCCAGTACTTC
CASSPIRTRGAETQYF
>-|15|-|TRBJ2-7|TRBV11-2
TGTGCCAGCAGCTTAGATATCGGGAGCTCCTACGAGCAGTACTTC
CASSLDIGSSYEQYF
>-|13|-|TRBJ1-3|TRBV9
TGTGCCAGCAGCCCCCCTTCTGGAAACACCATATATTTT
CASSPPSGNTIYF
>-|14|TRBD1|TRBJ2-3|TRBV10-3
TGTGCCATCCGGGACAGGGGTATCACAGATACGCAGTATTTT
CAIRDRGITDTQYF
>-|15|TRBD1|TRBJ1-1|TRBV5-4
TGTGCCAGCCTTAGGGACAGGGCAATGGACACTGAAGCTTTCTTT
CASLRDRAMDTEAFF
>few|13|-|TRBJ2-3|TRBV13
TGTGCCAGCAGCTTAAACCAGGCAAATACGCAGTATTTT
CASSLNQANTQYF
>-|13|-|TRBJ1-1|TRBV10-3
TGTGCCATCAGTAGTGTACGGGGAACTGAAGCTTTCTTT
CAISSVRGTEAFF
>-|13|-|TRBJ1-2|TRBV19
TGTGCCAGTAGTCCCGGAGGGAACTATGGCTACACCTTC
CASSPGGNYGYTF
>-|17|TRBD1|TRBJ2-3|TRBV4-1
TGCGCCAGCAGCCTCTGGGACAGCTCATCTAGCACAGATACGCAGTATTTT
CASSLWDSSSSTDTQYF
>-|16|TRBD2|TRBJ2-1|TRBV2
TGTGCCAGCAGCGAAACCGGGACTAGCGTATACAATGAGCAGTTCTTC
CASSETGTSVYNEQFF
>-|15|TRBD1|TRBJ1-3|TRBV6-5
TGTGCCAGCATCCTAACAGGGGGCCCTGGAAACACCATATATTTT
CASILTGGPGNTIYF
>-|13|-|TRBJ2-7|TRBV24-1
TGTGCCACCAGTCCGTGGGGGGGGCAAGAGCAGTACTTC
CATSPWGGQEQYF
>-|15|TRBD1|TRBJ2-7|TRBV5-5
TGTGCCAGCAGCTTGGCCGAGGGGGCGCTTTACGAGCAGTACTTC
CASSLAEGALYEQYF
>-|14|-|TRBJ2-2|TRBV30
TGTGCCTGGAGTCTACTAGGTGACACCGGGGAGCTGTTTTTT
CAWSLLGDTGELFF
>-|14|TRBD1|TRBJ1-3|TRBV28
TGTGCCAGCAGGGACAGGGCTTCTGGAAACACCATATATTTT
CASRDRASGNTIYF
>-|17|-|TRBJ2-4|TRBV4-1
TGCGCCAGCAGCCCTAACCTAGTCGGCCAGGCCAAAAACATTCAGTACTTC
CASSPNLVGQAKNIQYF
>once|14|TRBD1|TRBJ1-4|TRBV11-2
TGTGCCAGCAGCCCGGGACAGGGATCTGAAAAACTGTTTTTT
CASSPGQGSEKLFF
>-|14|TRBD1|TRBJ1-6|TRBV7-2
TGTGCCAGCAGCTCACAGGGGGCAGGATCACCCCTCCACTTT
CASSSQGAGSPLHF
>-|15|-|TRBJ1-4|TRBV7-9
TGTGCCAGCAGCTTTGGCAGACGGGGGGACGAAAAACTGTTTTTT
CASSFGRRGDEKLFF
>-|19|-|TRBJ2-3|TRBV7-9
TGTGCCAGCAGCTCCTCCCCGGAGCGGGCCCTTTATCCGGGGGATACGCAGTATTTT
CASSSSPERALYPGDTQYF
>-|13|-|TRBJ2-7|TRBV19
TGTGCCAGTAGGACCGGGAGAGACTACGAGCAGTACTTC
CASRTGRDYEQYF
>-|14|TRBD2|TRBJ2-7|TRBV7-9
TGTGCCAGCAGACCCCCGGGGAGGGCCTACGAGCAGTACTTC
CASRPPGRAYEQYF
>-|15|TRBD1|TRBJ1-5|TRBV6-5
TGTGCCAGCAGTCCCGGGACAGGGGGCCGTCAGCCCCAGCATTTT
CASSPGTGGRQPQHF
>-|15|-|TRBJ2-1|TRBV18
TGTGCCAGCTCACCTCCGTTGACAACCTACAATGAGCAGTTCTTC
CASSPPLTTYNEQFF
>-|12|-|TRBJ1-2|TRBV2
TGTGCCAGCACCCCGCAGGGGTATGGCTACACCTTC
CASTPQGYGYTF
>-|12|TRBD1|TRBJ2-7|TRBV7-9
TGTGCCAGCAGCTTGACAGGGAACGAGCAGTACTTC
CASSLTGNEQYF
>-|12|-|TRBJ2-1|TRBV9
TGTGCCAGCAGCCCGTCCTACAATGAGCAGTTCTTC
CASSPSYNEQFF
>-|15|TRBD2|TRBJ2-3|TRBV4-1
TGCGCCAGCAGAATTAGCGGGGGGAGCACAGATACGCAGTATTTT
CASRISGGSTDTQYF
>-|12|-|TRBJ2-7|TRBV6-6
TGTGCCAGCAGTTACGTGCGGGGCGAGCAGTACTTC
CASSYVRGEQYF
>-|14|-|TRBJ1-1|TRBV11-2
TGTGCCAGCAGCTCCCAGGGAGGTGGCACTGAAGCTTTCTTT
CASSSQGGGTEAFF
>-|13|TRBD1|TRBJ1-2|TRBV18
TGTGCCAGCTCACCCAATGCGGGACAGGGCTACACCTTC
CASSPNAGQGYTF
>-|15|TRBD2|TRBJ2-3|TRBV5-4
TGTGCCAGCAGCTCCAGTAGCGGGGCAAAAGATACGCAGTATTTT
CASSSSSGAKDTQYF
>-|13|TRBD2|TRBJ2-7|TRBV19
TGTGCCAGTCTCGGGAGGGACTCCTACGAGCAGTACTTC
CASLGRDSYEQYF
>once|16|-|TRBJ1-5|TRBV2
TGTGCCAGCAGTGAAATCGGGAAAGCGCTTCATCAGCCCCAGCATTTT
CASSEIGKALHQPQHF
>-|11|-|TRBJ1-2|TRBV20-1
TGCAGTGCTAGGGGAGGTTATGGCTACACCTTC
CSARGGYGYTF
>-|12|TRBD1|TRBJ1-1|TRBV9
TGTGCCAGCAGCCCCCGGGACAGAGAAGCTTTCTTT
CASSPRDREAFF
>-|14|-|TRBJ1-1|TRBV7-9
TGTGCCAGCAGCCCCCTTGGGCAGGGGTTGTATGCTTTCTTT
CASSPLGQGLYAFF
>once|16|TRBD1|TRBJ2-2|TRBV5-1
TGCGCCAGCAGCCCGATGGAAGGGGGCCGGGGCGGGGAGCTGTTTTTT
CASSPMEGGRGGELFF
>-|14|TRBD2|TRBJ2-2|TRBV2
TGTGCCAGCAGCGGGGGGGCGGGCACCGGGGAGCTGTTTTTT
CASSGGAGTGELFF
>-|14|TRBD2|TRBJ2-5|TRBV19
TGTGCCAGTAGTACTCGGGGGGGCGGAGAGACCCAGTACTTC
CASSTRGGGETQYF
>-|15|TRBD2|TRBJ2-5|TRBV19
TGTGCCAGTGCCCTTAGCCTAGCGGGGGTGGAGACCCAGTACTTC
CASALSLAGVETQYF
>-|15|-|TRBJ1-1|TRBV4-3
TGCGCCAGCAGCCAAGTGGCAGGGATGAACACTGAAGCTTTCTTT
CASSQVAGMNTEAFF